Below are 21 T cell receptor beta chains sequenced from a single sample in a study of cytomegalovirus exposure and HLA in healthy donors. PCR employed 60 Vbeta and 13 Jbeta primers. The method was immunoSEQ multiplex PCR; TCRdb's version includes in-frame clones alone and lacks a portion of them. Of some 130,000 clones listed, more than 70% are singletons. The sequenced sample consisted of PBMCs. The receptors stem from a male donor in good health and CMV-seronegative.

This chain links TRBV5-4 with TRBJ2-3, with D maybe TRBD2 (7 bases). The CDR3 loop spans 15 amino acids. Between the trimmed V and J ends, which lost 6 bases and 4 bases, there was a span of 18 bases. Germline loops: CDR1 SGHNT, CDR2 YYREEE (reference sequence). The CDR3 region has the DNA TGTGCCAGCACAGCAGCGGGGAGGGGGGCAGATACGCAGTATTTT. Translation gives CASTAAGRGADTQYF.

This chain connects TRBV5-4 to TRBJ1-1, with D tentatively TRBD1 (6 bases). Trimming shortened V by 4 bases and J by 11 bases, and 24 bases separated the two germline ends. Germline V gene data show CDR1 as SGHNT and CDR2 as YYREEE (reference sequence). CDR3 size: 15 residues. The chain's CDR3 is CASSPGGGEQAWAFF. CDR3 coding DNA: TGTGCCAGCAGCCCGGGAGGGGGTGAACAGGCCTGGGCTTTCTTT. The entire variable domain, with the rest obtained from reference TRBV5-4 and TRBJ1-1, is as follows: ETGVTQSPTHLIKTRGQQVTLRCSSQSGHNTVSWYQQALGQGPQFIFQYYREEENGRGNFPPRFSGLQFPNYSSELNVNALELDDSALYLCASSPGGGEQAWAFFGQGTRLTVV.

The CDR3 nucleotides are TGTGCCAGCAGCTCCATGGGACAGGATAATTCACCCCTCCACTTT. Translating gives CASSSMGQDNSPLHF. The chain has TRBV7-2 and TRBJ1-6, with 8 bases matching TRBD1. With V trimmed by 4 bases and J by 5 bases, 4 bases remained unmatched. CDR1 is SGHTA and CDR2 is FQGNSA in the germline V gene. The CDR3 has 15 residues.

The rearrangement uses TRBV11-3 and TRBJ2-1, with TRBD2 matching over 12 bases. V shed 5 bases, J shed 7 bases, and the junction held 6 bases outside the gene matches. There are 15 residues in the CDR3. CDR1 and CDR2 (germline): SGHNT, YENEEA. CDR3 protein: CASSKYGLAGNEQFF. The CDR3 coding sequence is TGTGCCAGCAGCAAATATGGACTAGCGGGAAATGAGCAGTTCTTC.

This chain uses TRBV7-2 with TRBJ2-7; no definite D call. Trimming took off 3 bases at V and 2 bases at J, with 5 bases between the two ends. The germline V gene encodes CDR1 SGHTA and CDR2 FQGNSA. The CDR3 has 12 residues. The CDR3 here is CASSFLTYEQYF. The CDR3, as DNA: TGTGCCAGCAGCTTCCTAACCTACGAGCAGTACTTC.

J is TRBJ1-2 and V is TRBV11-2; tentatively, D is TRBD1 (6 bases). CDR1 and CDR2 (germline): SGHAT, FQNNGV. Trimming pared 0 bases from V and 5 bases from J, leaving 19 bases between. The CDR3 length is 17 residues. The chain's CDR3 is CASSLEGGEGGRYGYTF. CDR3 coding DNA: TGTGCCAGCAGCTTAGAAGGGGGGGAGGGGGGGCGATATGGCTACACCTTC.

The chain joins TRBV5-1 to TRBJ2-5; 14 bases fit TRBD2. The germline V gene encodes CDR1 SGHRS and CDR2 YFSETQ. This CDR3 spans 16 amino acids. V trimming: 2 bases; J trimming: 4 bases; junction bases outside the gene matches: 4. For the CDR3, the DNA is TGCGCCAGCAGCTTAGGACTAGCGGGGGGAGGAGAGACCCAGTACTTC. Protein product: CASSLGLAGGGETQYF. The full variable domain, in which reference TRBV5-1 and TRBJ2-5 provide the parts outside the CDR3, is KAGVTQTPRYLIKTRGQQVTLSCSPISGHRSVSWYQQTPGQGLQFLFEYFSETQRNKGNFPGRFSGRQFSNSRSEMNVSTLELGDSALYLCASSLGLAGGGETQYFGPGTRLLVL.

The chain uses TRBV5-1 and TRBJ2-2; TRBD1 matches 7 bases. This CDR3 comprises 14 residues. From germline, CDR1 is SGHRS and CDR2 YFSETQ. V lost 5 bases to trimming and J lost 2 bases; unmatched junction nucleotides: 3. In DNA form, the CDR3 reads TGCGCCAGCAGGATAGGGGGCAACACCGGGGAGCTGTTTTTT. Residues: CASRIGGNTGELFF.

This sequence joins TRBV7-9 and TRBJ2-7; a possible D gene is TRBD2 (6 bases). CDR3 size: 16 residues. Germline lookup yields CDR1 SEHNR and CDR2 FQNEAQ (reference sequence). Deletions cut 5 bases from V and 1 base from J, with 18 bases between. Here the CDR3 reads CASSPDGGLVSYEQYF. In DNA, the CDR3 is TGTGCCAGCAGCCCCGACGGGGGTCTCGTATCCTACGAGCAGTACTTC.

The V gene is TRBV30, the J gene TRBJ1-4; D perhaps matches TRBD1 (6 bases). Germline assignment: CDR1 GTSNPN and CDR2 SVGIG (reference sequence). This CDR3 comprises 14 residues. V dropped 2 bases and J dropped 4 bases, with 11 bases sitting between them. CDR3 nucleotide sequence: TGTGCCTGGAGTCAAGGACAGTTTAATGAAAAACTGTTTTTT. Translation gives CAWSQGQFNEKLFF.

The gene calls are TRBV7-2 and TRBJ1-1; D ambiguous. This CDR3 is 12 amino acids long. The ends were cut back, 5 bases at V and 7 bases at J, with 11 bases in the middle. CDR1 SGHTA and CDR2 FQGNSA come from the germline V gene. The CDR3 DNA reads TGTGCCAGCAGCAAAATCAGCGGTGAAGCTTTCTTT. Translating gives CASSKISGEAFF.

The V gene is TRBV29-1, the J gene TRBJ2-1; maybe TRBD1 (6 bases). The CDR3 is 14 amino acids. The germline CDR1 and CDR2 sequences are SQVTM and ANQGSEA. Trimming removed 0 bases at V and 4 bases at J, with 10 bases between. The chain's CDR3 is CSVEDRGRYNEQFF. CDR3 DNA sequence: TGCAGCGTTGAAGACAGGGGAAGGTACAATGAGCAGTTCTTC.

This clone was seen just once. CDR3 in amino acids: CASSLYPLGGGSYNSPLHF. CDR3 nucleotides: TGTGCCAGCAGTTTATACCCCTTGGGCGGAGGCTCCTATAATTCACCCCTCCACTTT. The chain is built from TRBV27 and TRBJ1-6; D is unresolved. The CDR3 loop spans 19 amino acids. The V end lost 1 base, the J end lost 0 bases, and 16 bases lay between the germline ends. CDR1 and CDR2 (germline): MNHEY, SMNVEV (reference sequence).

This clone turned up a few times. V and J are TRBV6-5 and TRBJ1-1; 8 bases are a match to TRBD1. V gave up 0 bases and J gave up 4 bases; unmatched junction bases: 7. CDR1 is MNHEY and CDR2 is SVGAGI in the germline V gene. The length of the CDR3 is 16 residues. The CDR3 sequence: CASSYSMPGGGTEAFF. The CDR3, as DNA: TGTGCCAGCAGTTACTCAATGCCAGGGGGCGGCACTGAAGCTTTCTTT.

The rearrangement joins TRBV6-1 to TRBJ1-2, with 12 bases aligning to TRBD1. V gave up 3 bases and J gave up 8 bases; unmatched junction bases: 10. There are 16 residues in the CDR3. Germline CDR1 is MNHNS and CDR2 is SASEGT. CDR3 residues: CASSDPPGQGAIGYTF. The CDR3 region has the DNA TGTGCCAGCAGTGATCCCCCGGGACAGGGGGCAATAGGCTACACCTTC.

V gene TRBV30 combines with J gene TRBJ2-5; D is ambiguous. V was cut by 2 bases and J by 0 bases, with 10 bases left in between. The germline V gene has CDR1 GTSNPN and CDR2 SVGIG (reference sequence). The CDR3 has 14 amino acids. CDR3 region: CAWSTTPYQETQYF. In DNA, the CDR3 is TGTGCCTGGAGTACTACCCCGTACCAAGAGACCCAGTACTTC.

The V gene is TRBV19, the J gene TRBJ1-2; D is ambiguous. This CDR3 contains 13 residues. Germline V lookup: CDR1 LNHDA, CDR2 SQIVND (reference sequence). V lost 5 bases to trimming and J lost 0 bases, with 7 bases between them. The CDR3 region has the DNA TGTGCCAGTAGTTCGGGTTCTAACTATGGCTACACCTTC. It specifies CASSSGSNYGYTF.

This clone was detected only once. The rearrangement joins TRBV6-5 to TRBJ1-1, with TRBD1 matching over 7 bases. Trimming cost V 4 bases and J 5 bases; bases outside gene matches: 13. Germline CDR1 is MNHEY and CDR2 is SVGAGI. The CDR3 runs 16 residues. The CDR3 region has the DNA TGTGCCAGCAGTTCGAACAGGGGCAATGGGGGAACTGAAGCTTTCTTT. This gives the protein CASSSNRGNGGTEAFF.

The chain has TRBV5-1 and TRBJ1-4; 8 bases match TRBD1. The CDR3 is 17 amino acids. The trim removed 4 bases at V and 0 bases at J, leaving 8 bases unmatched. Germline lookup yields CDR1 SGHRS and CDR2 YFSETQ. Here the CDR3 reads CASSPGQGRSTNEKLFF. CDR3 sequence (DNA): TGCGCCAGCAGCCCCGGACAGGGCCGATCAACTAATGAAAAACTGTTTTTT.

The CDR3 loop is CASSLSRGQDYGYTF. CDR3 bases: TGTGCCAGCAGTTTATCCAGGGGGCAGGACTATGGCTACACCTTC. This sequence joins TRBV27 and TRBJ1-2; 8 bases line up with TRBD1. The CDR3 has 15 amino acids. Trimming took 0 bases from V and 3 from J; bases not matched to a gene: 3. Germline V gene lookup returns CDR1 MNHEY and CDR2 SMNVEV (reference sequence).

The rearrangement joins TRBV11-3 to TRBJ1-2, with D possibly TRBD1 on 6 matching bases. CDR1 and CDR2 (germline): SGHNT, YENEEA. The CDR3 has 13 amino acids. V dropped 6 bases and J dropped 7 bases, with 15 bases sitting between them. CDR3 sequence (DNA): TGTGCCAGCAGGTCCCCAGGGGAAGCTGGCTACACCTTC. Residues: CASRSPGEAGYTF. The full variable domain, completed using reference TRBV11-3 and TRBJ1-2, is EAGVVQSPRYKIIEKKQPVAFWCNPISGHNTLYWYLQNLGQGPELLIRYENEEAVDDSQLPKDRFSAERLKGVDSTLKIQPAELGDSAVYLCASRSPGEAGYTFGSGTRLTVV.